Listed below are T cell receptor beta chains from one sample, sequenced in a study of regulatory T cells in long-lasting Graves disease. TCRdb used MiXCR to reprocess the multiplex PCR reads, holding one entry per CDR3 protein. The sample carries around 400,000 distinct CDR3 sequences, around 20% recorded once. This specimen consisted of peripheral blood mononuclear cells (PBMCs), obtained when the disease was refractory, from a patient treated with antithyroid drugs. All receptors come from a female donor with Graves disease. The CDR3 runs from the conserved cysteine through the conserved F or W. A D gene is named only where the DNA matches it firmly. Size tells how often a clone was seen (once, few, many) or the class of an expanded clone, and some rows leave it out.

D	J	V	size	CDR3	DNA
NA	TRBJ2-7	TRBV13	once	CASSLDGGVSLHEQYF	TGTGCCAGCAGCTTAGATGGGGGTGTATCTCTCCACGAGCAGTACTTC
NA	TRBJ2-7	TRBV28	few	CASSFPRSYEQYF	TGTGCCAGCAGTTTCCCCAGAAGCTACGAGCAGTACTTC
NA	TRBJ2-5	TRBV5-1	once	CASSLMTGRETQYF	TGCGCCAGCAGCTTGATGACGGGGCGAGAGACCCAGTACTTC
TRBD2	TRBJ2-6	TRBV19	NA	CASSKGREGTGANVLTF	TGTGCCAGTAGTAAGGGCAGGGAGGGGACTGGGGCCAACGTCCTGACTTTC
TRBD2	TRBJ2-7	TRBV20-1	NA	CSAPSGGSAYEQYF	TGCAGTGCACCGAGTGGCGGGAGCGCATACGAGCAGTACTTC
TRBD1	TRBJ2-3	TRBV28	few	CATLTRGLEGDTQYF	TGTGCCACCCTTACTAGGGGGCTCGAGGGAGATACGCAGTATTTT
NA	TRBJ2-1	TRBV12-3/TRBV12-4	NA	CASSLAGQAGGSYNEQFF	TGTGCCAGCAGTTTAGCCGGCCAGGCCGGAGGCTCCTACAATGAGCAGTTCTTC
TRBD1	TRBJ1-2	TRBV4-2	few	CASSQVTGGSSGYTF	TGTGCCAGCAGCCAAGTTACAGGGGGCAGCAGTGGCTACACCTTC
TRBD2	TRBJ2-7	TRBV3-1	few	CASRGLAGGSLGEQYF	TGTGCCAGCAGGGGACTAGCGGGAGGCAGCCTGGGCGAGCAGTACTTC
TRBD1	TRBJ1-5	TRBV2	many	CASRRRGGQPLNQPQHF	TGTGCCAGCAGAAGGAGGGGGGGACAGCCCCTTAATCAGCCCCAGCATTTT
NA	TRBJ2-7	TRBV28	many	CASARGQEKYF	TGTGCCAGCGCGAGGGGTCAGGAGAAGTACTTC
NA	TRBJ2-3	TRBV7-9	few	CASGNPTEDTQYF	TGTGCCAGCGGCAACCCCACAGAGGATACGCAGTATTTT
NA	TRBJ2-2	TRBV27	few	CATPGVPTGELFF	TGTGCCACCCCCGGGGTCCCCACCGGGGAGCTGTTTTTT
TRBD2	TRBJ2-7	TRBV28	many	CASSLPTTGPSGRTRSYEQYF	TGTGCCAGCAGTTTACCAACGACCGGGCCTAGCGGGAGGACCCGCTCCTACGAGCAGTACTTC
NA	TRBJ1-4	TRBV28	many	CASSLSQGLNEKLFF	TGTGCCAGCAGTCTCTCACAGGGTTTGAATGAAAAACTGTTTTTT
TRBD1	TRBJ1-2	TRBV27	NA	CASSPGTGGFYGYTF	TGTGCCAGCAGTCCTGGGACAGGGGGCTTCTATGGCTACACCTTC
TRBD2	TRBJ2-7	TRBV5-1	NA	CASSLVTSGRNEQYF	TGCGCCAGCAGCTTGGTGACTAGCGGGAGGAACGAGCAGTACTTC
TRBD2	TRBJ2-7	TRBV28	many	CASSWGIAGGDEQYF	TGTGCCAGCAGTTGGGGAATAGCGGGAGGAGATGAGCAGTACTTC
TRBD2	TRBJ2-7	TRBV7-9	many	CASSRSGESSYEQYF	TGTGCCAGCAGCAGAAGCGGGGAGAGCTCCTACGAGCAGTACTTC
NA	TRBJ1-1	TRBV20-1	many	CSARWDLMNTEAFF	TGCAGTGCTAGGTGGGACCTCATGAACACTGAAGCTTTCTTT
NA	TRBJ2-3	TRBV12-3/TRBV12-4	few	CASSFVTDTQYF	TGTGCCAGCAGTTTTGTTACAGATACGCAGTATTTT
NA	TRBJ2-6	TRBV4-1	NA	CASSQEDRWEANVLTF	TGCGCCAGCAGCCAAGAGGATCGGTGGGAGGCCAACGTCCTGACTTTC
TRBD2	TRBJ2-3	TRBV20-1	NA	CSARDQGLPDTQYF	TGCAGTGCTAGAGATCAGGGACTACCAGATACGCAGTATTTT